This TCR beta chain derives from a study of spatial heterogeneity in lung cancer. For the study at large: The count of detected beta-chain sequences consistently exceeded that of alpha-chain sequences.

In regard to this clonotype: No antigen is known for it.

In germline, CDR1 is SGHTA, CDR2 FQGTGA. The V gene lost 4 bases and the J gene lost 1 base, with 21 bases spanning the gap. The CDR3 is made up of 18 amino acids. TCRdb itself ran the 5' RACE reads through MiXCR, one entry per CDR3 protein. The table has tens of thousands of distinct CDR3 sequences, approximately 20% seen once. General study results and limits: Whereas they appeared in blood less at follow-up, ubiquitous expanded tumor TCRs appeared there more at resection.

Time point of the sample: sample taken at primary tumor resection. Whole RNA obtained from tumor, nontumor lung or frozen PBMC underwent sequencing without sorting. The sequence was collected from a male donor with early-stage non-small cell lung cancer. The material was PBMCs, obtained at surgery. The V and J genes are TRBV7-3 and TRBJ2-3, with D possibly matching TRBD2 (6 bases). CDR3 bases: TGTGCCAGCAGCTGGGGCGTTAGGGACTCCTTGGGCACAGATACGCAGTATTTT. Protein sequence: CASSWGVRDSLGTDTQYF.